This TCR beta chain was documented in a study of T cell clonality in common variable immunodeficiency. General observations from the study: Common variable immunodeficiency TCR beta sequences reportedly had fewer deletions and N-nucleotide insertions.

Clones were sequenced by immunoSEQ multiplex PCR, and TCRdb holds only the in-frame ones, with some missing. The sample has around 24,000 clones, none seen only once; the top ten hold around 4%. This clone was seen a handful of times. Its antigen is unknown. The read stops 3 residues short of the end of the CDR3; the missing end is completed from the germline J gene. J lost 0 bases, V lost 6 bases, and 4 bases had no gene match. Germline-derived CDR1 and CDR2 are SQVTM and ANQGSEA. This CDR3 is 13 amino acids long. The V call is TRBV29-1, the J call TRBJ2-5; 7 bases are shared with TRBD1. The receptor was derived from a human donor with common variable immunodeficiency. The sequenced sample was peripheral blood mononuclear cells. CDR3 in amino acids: CSVGDRNQETQYF. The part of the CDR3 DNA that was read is TGCAGCGTGGGGGACAGAAACCAAGAGACC. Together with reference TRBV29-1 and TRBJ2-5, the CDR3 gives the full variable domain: SAVISQKPSRDICQRGTSLTIQCQVDSQVTMMFWYRQQPGQSLTLIATANQGSEATYESGFVIDKFPISRPNLTFSTLTVSNMSPEDSSIYLCSVGDRNQETQYFGPGTRLLVL.